These 18 T cell receptor beta chains were all obtained from the same sample, sequenced in a study of T cell responses to AZD1222 COVID-19 vaccine. TCRdb's table, derived via immunoSEQ multiplex PCR, lists solely in-frame clones and lacks some. The profile shows about 150,000 clones, roughly 85% of them singletons. This material consisted of peripheral blood, taken on day 0 of AZD1222 vaccination. These receptors all come from an adult in good health.

The CDR3 loop reads CASSLGDVFTPQHF. The DNA of the CDR3 is TGTGCCAGCAGCCTAGGGGACGTATTTACCCCCCAGCATTTT. The chain combines TRBV28 with TRBJ1-5; D might be TRBD1 (5 bases). V lost 6 bases, J lost 10 bases, and 19 bases lay in between. Germline loops: CDR1 MDHEN, CDR2 SYDVKM. CDR3 length: 14 residues.

The CDR3 nucleotides read TGTGCCAGCAGCCAAGGAGGAGGAGCGGAACGCACAGATACGCAGTATTTT. It yields the protein CASSQGGGAERTDTQYF. The gene calls are TRBV4-2 and TRBJ2-3, with D perhaps matching TRBD2 (5 bases). The CDR3 loop spans 17 amino acids. The germline V gene encodes CDR1 LGHNA and CDR2 YNFKEQ. The V end was cut by 1 base, the J end by 1 base, with 15 bases between.

V and J are TRBV18 and TRBJ2-4, with D perhaps assigned TRBD1 or TRBD2 (6 bases each). Trimming left V 0 bases short and J 1 base short, with 10 bases between. Germline CDR1 and CDR2: KGHSH and LQKENI. The CDR3 consists of 16 residues. In DNA, the CDR3 is TGTGCCAGCTCACCACCGATGGGGGGCGCCAAAAACATTCAGTACTTC. Translating it yields CASSPPMGGAKNIQYF.

The chain combines TRBV2 with TRBJ2-1; 9 nucleotides agree with TRBD2. Germline V gene data show CDR1 as SNHLY and CDR2 as FYNNEI. The trim removed 9 bases at V and 7 bases at J, leaving 10 bases unmatched. The CDR3 totals 14 residues. CDR3 DNA sequence: TGTGCCAGACAACGGGGGACTAGCAATAATGAGCAGTTCTTC. This translates into CARQRGTSNNEQFF.

This clone was detected only a few times. The DNA for the CDR3 is TGCGCCAGCAGCGCCCCCGGTAGCACAGATACGCAGTATTTT. Residues: CASSAPGSTDTQYF. This chain joins TRBV5-1 and TRBJ2-3; no reliable D call. The CDR3 consists of 14 residues. Trimming cost V 4 bases and J 0 bases, with 9 bases left between them. The V gene's germline CDR1 is SGHRS and CDR2 YFSETQ.

This clone was seen just once. The chain uses TRBV29-1 and TRBJ2-7; TRBD1 matches at 9 bases. J was trimmed by 9 bases and V by 1 base; bases with no gene match: 10. Germline V gives CDR1 SQVTM, CDR2 ANQGSEA. The CDR3 sequence is 14 residues long. CDR3 nucleotides: TGCAGCGTTGAAGGAGGACAGGGGACCAGAAGGCAGTACTTC. Translating gives CSVEGGQGTRRQYF.

The chain combines TRBV5-4 with TRBJ1-2; D call uncertain. This CDR3 contains 14 residues. Trimming took off 3 bases at V and 4 bases at J, with 13 bases between the two ends. CDR1 is SGHNT, CDR2 YYREEE, per germline (reference sequence). The CDR3 sequence is CASSSGSATYGYTF. CDR3 in DNA: TGTGCCAGCAGCTCAGGTTCAGCGACCTATGGCTACACCTTC.

The J gene is TRBJ2-7, the V gene TRBV29-1; 10 bases agree with TRBD1. The germline V gene encodes CDR1 SQVTM and CDR2 ANQGSEA. The J segment lost 4 bases and the V segment lost 6 bases, leaving 6 bases of the junction unmatched. This CDR3 is built from 13 residues. The CDR3 here is CSVQGQGGYEQYF. The CDR3 nucleotides are TGCAGCGTACAAGGACAGGGGGGATACGAGCAGTACTTC.

The chain uses TRBV27 and TRBJ1-1; D is ambiguous. The CDR3 sequence is 13 residues long. V was pared by 6 bases and J by 11 bases, with 19 bases between. CDR1 and CDR2 (germline): MNHEY, SMNVEV (reference sequence). CDR3 region: CASSQSLQKGAFF. The CDR3, as DNA: TGTGCCAGCAGCCAGTCCCTTCAAAAAGGGGCTTTCTTT.

The chain links TRBV4-1 to TRBJ1-4; TRBD1 might be the D (5 bases). In germline, CDR1 is MGHRA, CDR2 YSYEKL. The V end was cut by 3 bases, the J end by 5 bases, with 13 bases between. The CDR3 totals 15 residues. Here the CDR3 reads CASSQSRGLNEKLFF. The DNA of the CDR3 is TGCGCCAGCAGCCAGTCCCGGGGACTCAATGAAAAACTGTTTTTT.

This sequence joins TRBV28 and TRBJ2-7; 13 bases line up with TRBD2. The V segment lost 5 bases and the J segment 2 bases; nucleotides outside the gene matches: 15. From germline, CDR1 is MDHEN and CDR2 SYDVKM. The CDR3 runs to 19 residues. The CDR3 spells CASSANLGLAGAHPYEQYF. CDR3 nucleotide sequence: TGTGCCAGCAGTGCCAACCTTGGACTAGCGGGGGCCCACCCCTACGAGCAGTACTTC.

The V gene is TRBV19, the J gene TRBJ1-5; 9 bases map to TRBD1. With V trimmed by 6 bases and J by 3 bases, 9 bases remained unmatched. The germline CDR1 and CDR2 sequences are LNHDA and SQIVND (reference sequence). The CDR3 spans 16 residues. CDR3 DNA sequence: TGTGCCAGTAGGATATCCGGGACAGGGAACAATCAGCCCCAGCATTTT. Translating gives CASRISGTGNNQPQHF.

This chain uses TRBV5-1 with TRBJ2-5, with 9 bases identical to TRBD2. The V gene end was trimmed by 0 bases and the J gene end by 4 bases; junction bases not matched to a gene: 7. Germline CDR1 SGHRS, CDR2 YFSETQ. The CDR3 extends over 16 amino acids. CDR3 residues: CASSLDLAGFGETQYF. The CDR3 DNA is TGCGCCAGCAGCTTGGATCTAGCGGGGTTTGGAGAGACCCAGTACTTC. The full variable domain, with the rest looked up from reference TRBV5-1 and TRBJ2-5, is KAGVTQTPRYLIKTRGQQVTLSCSPISGHRSVSWYQQTPGQGLQFLFEYFSETQRNKGNFPGRFSGRQFSNSRSEMNVSTLELGDSALYLCASSLDLAGFGETQYFGPGTRLLVL.

The V and J genes are TRBV11-2 and TRBJ1-2; D perhaps matches TRBD1 (5 bases). There are 13 residues in the CDR3. Trimming pared 5 bases from V and 6 bases from J, leaving 13 bases between. Germline CDR1 and CDR2: SGHAT and FQNNGV. Here the CDR3 reads CASSPRGGDGYTF. The CDR3 nucleotides read TGTGCCAGCAGCCCAAGGGGAGGGGATGGCTACACCTTC.

The chain is built from TRBV28 and TRBJ1-4; TRBD1 matches 9 bases. Germline CDR1 and CDR2: MDHEN and SYDVKM. This CDR3 region has 16 residues. V trimming: 5 bases; J trimming: 1 base; junction bases outside the gene matches: 5. The chain's CDR3 is CASSTGGAETNEKLFF. The CDR3 nucleotides are TGTGCCAGCAGTACAGGGGGCGCTGAAACTAATGAAAAACTGTTTTTT.

The J gene is TRBJ2-1, the V gene TRBV29-1, with D tentatively TRBD2 (5 bases). The germline V and J ends were trimmed by 5 bases and 4 bases, with 15 bases remaining between them. Germline V gene sequence: CDR1 SQVTM, CDR2 ANQGSEA. The CDR3 spans 14 residues. The CDR3 nucleotides read TGCAGCGTTAAGCGGCAAAGCAGGTACAATGAGCAGTTCTTC. Encoded protein: CSVKRQSRYNEQFF.

V is TRBV2 and J is TRBJ1-5; unclear D gene. Germline CDR1 SNHLY, CDR2 FYNNEI. The CDR3 length is 13 residues. Trimming cost V 7 bases and J 1 base, with 8 bases left between them. CDR3 amino acids: CASNFESNQPQHF. CDR3 in DNA: TGTGCCAGCAATTTCGAGAGCAATCAGCCCCAGCATTTT. Complete variable domain (other parts from reference TRBV2 and TRBJ1-5): EPEVTQTPSHQVTQMGQEVILRCVPISNHLYFYWYRQILGQKVEFLVSFYNNEISEKSEIFDDQFSVERPDGSNFTLKIRSTKLEDSAMYFCASNFESNQPQHFGDGTRLSIL.

The J gene is TRBJ2-3, the V gene TRBV6-5; D might be TRBD2 (5 bases). The CDR3 runs 15 residues. Trimming took 2 bases from V and 1 from J, leaving 10 bases between them. Germline assignment: CDR1 MNHEY and CDR2 SVGAGI. CDR3: CASSYGSGRTDTQYF. CDR3 nucleotide sequence: TGTGCCAGCAGTTACGGCAGCGGACGCACAGATACGCAGTATTTT.